The present TCR beta chain was sequenced within a study of T cells in Graves' hyperthyroidism and ophthalmopathy. This CDR3 region has 12 residues. V lost 7 bases, J lost 10 bases, and 8 bases stayed unmatched. The germline gives CDR1 SNHLY, CDR2 FYNNEI. Researchers took RNA transcripts and amplified the TCR beta CDR3 regions from them. HTBI primers drove first-round RT-PCR of the TCR CDR3. TCRdb reprocessed the multiplex PCR reads with MiXCR, giving one entry per CDR3 protein. Of about 260,000 distinct CDR3 sequences listed, roughly 22% are singletons. This clonotype was picked up many times. The sample taken for sequencing was blood. The TCR originated in a man aged 30-40 years with Graves' ophthalmopathy. The chain employs TRBV2 and TRBJ1-1, with TRBD1 identical over 8 bases. The CDR3 loop is CASTLDRARAFF. The CDR3 DNA sequence: TGTGCCAGCACCTTGGACAGGGCGAGAGCTTTCTTT.